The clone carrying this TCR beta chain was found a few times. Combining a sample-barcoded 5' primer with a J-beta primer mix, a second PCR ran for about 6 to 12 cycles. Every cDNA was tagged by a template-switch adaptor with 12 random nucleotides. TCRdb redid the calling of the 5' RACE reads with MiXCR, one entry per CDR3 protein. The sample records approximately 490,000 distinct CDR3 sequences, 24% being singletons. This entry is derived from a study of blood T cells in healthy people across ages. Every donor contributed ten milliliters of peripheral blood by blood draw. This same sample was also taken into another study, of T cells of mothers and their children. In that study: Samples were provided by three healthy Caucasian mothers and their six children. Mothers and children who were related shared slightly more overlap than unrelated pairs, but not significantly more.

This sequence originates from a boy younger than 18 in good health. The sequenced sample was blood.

CDR3 in DNA: TGTGCCAGCAAAAGTGGCAGGGTATTTCAGCCCCAGCATTTT. This sequence encodes CASKSGRVFQPQHF. The V and J genes are TRBV9 and TRBJ1-5, with D maybe TRBD1 (5 bases). Germline values: CDR1 SGDLS, CDR2 YYNGEE. Deletions cut 6 bases from V and 6 bases from J, with 16 bases between. CDR3 length: 14 residues.